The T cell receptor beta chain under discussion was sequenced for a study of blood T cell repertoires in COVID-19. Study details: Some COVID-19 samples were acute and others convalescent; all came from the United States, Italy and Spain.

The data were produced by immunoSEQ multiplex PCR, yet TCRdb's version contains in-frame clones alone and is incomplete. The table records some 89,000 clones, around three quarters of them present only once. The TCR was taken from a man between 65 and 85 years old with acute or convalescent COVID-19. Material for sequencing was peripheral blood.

The CDR3 DNA follows: TGCGCCAGCAGCTCGGAGATAACAGGGGTACATGGAAGCTACACCTTC. The encoded protein is CASSSEITGVHGSYTF. The V and J genes are TRBV5-1 and TRBJ1-2, with 7 positions matching TRBD1. After removal of 3 bases from V and 9 bases from J, the junction contained 17 bases not matched to a gene. The CDR3 sequence is 16 residues long. Germline-derived CDR1 and CDR2 are SGHRS and YFSETQ. The full variable domain, with the rest looked up from reference TRBV5-1 and TRBJ1-2, is KAGVTQTPRYLIKTRGQQVTLSCSPISGHRSVSWYQQTPGQGLQFLFEYFSETQRNKGNFPGRFSGRQFSNSRSEMNVSTLELGDSALYLCASSSEITGVHGSYTFGSGTRLTVV.